These T cell receptor beta chains were read from a single sample in a study of high-grade serous ovarian cancer treatment subgroups. Sequencing used immunoSEQ multiplex PCR; TCRdb keeps in-frame clones, though not all of them. Found here are 500 to 750 clones, nearly 80% of them singletons; the top ten hold roughly 10%. What was sequenced was tumor tissue. The source is a human donor with high-grade serous ovarian cancer. Both conserved end residues are part of each CDR3. The D gene is left open where the match is weak. Expanded clones are given a class, and other clones once, few, many or no size at all.

size | J | D | V | CDR3 | DNA
. | TRBJ2-1 | . | TRBV19 | CASRPGTREVGGHYNEQFF | TGTGCCAGTAGACCAGGCACGCGGGAAGTGGGGGGGCACTACAATGAGCAGTTCTTC
. | TRBJ2-2 | . | TRBV4-3 | CASSQTGTRRTGELFF | TGCGCCAGCAGCCAGACAGGGACTAGACGCACCGGGGAGCTGTTTTTT
. | TRBJ2-1 | TRBD1 | TRBV29-1 | CSVKTGGFGEQFF | TGCAGCGTTAAGACAGGGGGCTTCGGTGAGCAGTTCTTC
. | TRBJ2-1 | . | TRBV9 | CASSVDGQTWDEQFF | TGTGCCAGCAGCGTAGACGGTCAAACGTGGGATGAGCAGTTCTTC
. | TRBJ1-4 | . | TRBV7-9 | CASTLRTEATNEKLFF | TGTGCCAGCACCCTCCGGACAGAAGCAACTAATGAAAAACTGTTTTTT
. | TRBJ1-4 | . | TRBV4-3 | CASSPAGPTEKLFF | TGCGCCAGCAGCCCCGCGGGCCCGACGGAAAAACTGTTTTTT
. | TRBJ1-4 | TRBD1 | TRBV6-1 | CASSEVGGQASFNEKLFF | TGTGCCAGCAGTGAAGTGGGGGGACAGGCATCATTTAATGAAAAACTGTTTTTT
. | TRBJ2-1 | . | TRBV13 | CASSIRRGASEQFF | TGTGCCAGCAGTATCCGTCGGGGGGCAAGTGAGCAGTTCTTC
few | TRBJ2-7 | TRBD2 | TRBV10-3 | CAINGGDSYEQYF | TGTGCCATCAATGGGGGGGACTCCTACGAGCAGTACTTC
few | TRBJ2-7 | TRBD1 | TRBV29-1 | CSVEIGDRGYEQYF | TGCAGCGTTGAAATAGGGGACAGGGGCTACGAGCAGTACTTC
. | TRBJ2-2 | . | TRBV7-3 | CASSPAEGSRTGELFF | TGTGCTAGCAGCCCCGCCGAAGGTAGCCGCACCGGGGAGCTGTTTTTT
few | TRBJ2-7 | TRBD1 | TRBV5-1 | CASSLGHRDSKYEQYF | TGCGCCAGCAGCTTGGGCCACCGGGACAGCAAATACGAGCAGTACTTC
. | TRBJ1-2 | . | TRBV20-1 | CSARDPYGYTF | TGCAGTGCTAGAGATCCGTATGGCTACACCTTC
. | TRBJ2-5 | TRBD2 | TRBV6-1 | CASSERAGGQETQYF | TGTGCCAGCAGTGAGAGAGCGGGGGGCCAAGAGACCCAGTACTTC
. | TRBJ2-2 | TRBD1 | TRBV6-1 | CAMGQMNTGELFF | TGTGCGATGGGACAGATGAACACCGGGGAGCTGTTTTTT
. | TRBJ2-7 | . | TRBV27 | CASSFTPQGEQYF | TGTGCCAGCAGTTTTACCCCGCAAGGCGAGCAGTACTTC
. | TRBJ2-7 | . | TRBV7-2 | CASSFGGGLGEQYF | TGTGCCAGCAGCTTCGGCGGGGGCCTAGGGGAGCAGTACTTC
. | TRBJ2-5 | TRBD2 | TRBV4-1 | CASSQDGTITYQETQYF | TGCGCCAGCAGCCAAGATGGGACTATCACGTACCAAGAGACCCAGTACTTC
. | TRBJ1-3 | TRBD1 | TRBV6-5 | CASSPGTGAGNTIYF | TGTGCCAGCAGCCCTGGGACAGGGGCTGGAAACACCATATATTTT
. | TRBJ2-7 | . | TRBV28 | CASSFGGFIGGEQYF | TGTGCCAGCAGTTTCGGGGGGTTCATAGGGGGGGAGCAGTACTTC
. | TRBJ2-7 | . | TRBV5-5 | CASSWRDGYEQYF | TGTGCCAGCAGCTGGCGGGACGGGTACGAGCAGTACTTC
. | TRBJ2-7 | . | TRBV6-9 | CASRTRGNTYEQYF | TGTGCCAGCAGGACACGGGGCAACACCTACGAGCAGTACTTC
. | TRBJ1-2 | . | TRBV19 | CASTLSGGPANYGYTF | TGTGCCAGTACCCTATCTGGGGGACCTGCTAACTATGGCTACACCTTC
. | TRBJ2-1 | TRBD2 | TRBV30 | CAWSEVAGYEQFF | TGTGCCTGGAGTGAGGTAGCGGGGTATGAGCAGTTCTTC
. | TRBJ1-1 | . | TRBV6-1 | CASSLWGGRAFF | TGTGCCAGCAGCCTTTGGGGAGGGAGAGCTTTCTTT
. | TRBJ2-1 | . | TRBV5-8 | CASSLVGDSYNEQFF | TGTGCCAGCAGCTTGGTGGGTGATTCCTACAATGAGCAGTTCTTC
. | TRBJ2-5 | . | TRBV19 | CASIPRRQHQETQYF | TGTGCCAGTATCCCCAGAAGACAACATCAAGAGACCCAGTACTTC
. | TRBJ2-1 | . | TRBV21-1 | CASSLLHHSDNEQFF | TGTGCCAGCAGTTTATTACACCATTCCGACAATGAGCAGTTCTTC
. | TRBJ1-4 | . | TRBV6-1 | CASTLMGGSNEKLFF | TGTGCCAGCACTCTCATGGGGGGCAGCAATGAAAAACTGTTTTTT
. | TRBJ2-3 | . | TRBV27 | CASSPRPTGVDTQYF | TGTGCCAGCAGTCCCCGGCCGACAGGTGTAGATACGCAGTATTTT
. | TRBJ1-3 | . | TRBV5-1 | CASSPGHDFGNTIYF | TGCGCCAGCAGCCCGGGACATGATTTTGGAAACACCATATATTTT
. | TRBJ2-7 | . | TRBV5-6 | CASREQGVLYEQYF | TGTGCCAGCAGGGAACAGGGTGTGCTTTACGAGCAGTACTTC
. | TRBJ2-5 | TRBD1 | TRBV9 | CASSETGGTRRETQYF | TGTGCCAGCAGCGAGACAGGGGGCACCCGGCGAGAGACCCAGTACTTC
. | TRBJ2-3 | TRBD2 | TRBV6-4 | CASSATSGGADTQYF | TGTGCCAGCAGTGCGACCAGCGGGGGGGCTGATACGCAGTATTTT
. | TRBJ2-6 | . | TRBV7-7 | CASSHPAPQSRANVLTF | TGTGCCAGCAGCCATCCTGCGCCACAAAGTCGGGCCAACGTCCTGACTTTC
few | TRBJ1-4 | . | TRBV2 | CASRSASTNEKLFF | TGTGCCAGCAGGAGTGCCTCAACTAATGAAAAACTGTTTTTT
. | TRBJ2-7 | TRBD1 | TRBV6-5 | CASGDRQGPTYEQYF | TGTGCCAGCGGCGACCGACAGGGGCCTACCTACGAGCAGTACTTC
once | TRBJ2-6 | . | TRBV7-9 | CASSLGTGSGANVLTF | TGTGCCAGCAGCTTAGGAACGGGTTCTGGGGCCAACGTCCTGACTTTC
. | TRBJ2-3 | TRBD1 | TRBV6-4 | CASSGTGGSDTQYF | TGTGCCAGCAGTGGGACAGGGGGTTCAGATACGCAGTATTTT
. | TRBJ1-2 | TRBD1 | TRBV29-1 | CSTDRGDYGYTF | TGCAGCACCGACAGGGGGGACTATGGCTACACCTTC
few | TRBJ2-1 | . | TRBV7-8 | CASSLGAGYNEQFF | TGTGCCAGCAGCTTAGGGGCTGGCTACAATGAGCAGTTCTTC
once | TRBJ2-5 | . | TRBV2 | CASSRVQETQYF | TGTGCCAGCAGTCGGGTCCAAGAGACCCAGTACTTC
. | TRBJ2-3 | . | TRBV28 | CASTRAGGTDTQYF | TGTGCCAGCACCAGGGCAGGGGGCACAGATACGCAGTATTTT
. | TRBJ2-7 | . | TRBV19 | CASSTSGGSDEQYF | TGTGCCAGTAGTACCTCTGGGGGGTCCGACGAGCAGTACTTC
. | TRBJ2-7 | . | TRBV19 | CASSKADTISYEQYF | TGTGCCAGTAGTAAGGCGGACACCATTTCCTACGAGCAGTACTTC
. | TRBJ1-2 | . | TRBV4-3 | CASSQDRRTYGYTF | TGCGCCAGCAGCCAAGATCGCCGGACCTATGGCTACACCTTC
. | TRBJ1-3 | . | TRBV6-1 | CASSDRSGDTEGTIYF | TGTGCCAGCAGTGACCGGTCAGGGGACACCGAAGGCACCATATATTTT
few | TRBJ1-5 | TRBD1 | TRBV2 | CASSVVSGGGQPQHF | TGTGCCAGCAGTGTTGTGTCAGGGGGCGGGCAGCCCCAGCATTTT
. | TRBJ2-5 | TRBD2 | TRBV11-3 | CASSSGGPGSKTQYF | TGTGCCAGCAGCAGCGGGGGGCCGGGGTCAAAGACCCAGTACTTC
few | TRBJ1-1 | . | TRBV29-1 | CSVSENTEAFF | TGCAGCGTCTCAGAGAACACTGAAGCTTTCTTT
. | TRBJ2-7 | . | TRBV6-1 | CASSNRESSYEQYF | TGTGCCAGCAGCAACCGGGAGAGCTCCTACGAGCAGTACTTC
. | TRBJ2-3 | . | TRBV6-5 | CASSSGFGDTQYF | TGTGCCAGCAGTTCAGGTTTTGGAGATACGCAGTATTTT
. | TRBJ2-7 | . | TRBV6-9 | CASSYGGAGYEQYF | TGTGCCAGCAGTTACGGGGGCGCGGGTTACGAGCAGTACTTC
. | TRBJ2-7 | . | TRBV6-5 | CASSYGGSYEQYF | TGTGCCAGCAGTTACGGAGGGTCCTACGAGCAGTACTTC
. | TRBJ2-3 | TRBD2 | TRBV2 | CASSRLGTSGGAVTQYF | TGTGCCAGCAGTCGACTCGGGACTAGCGGGGGGGCCGTTACGCAGTATTTT
once | TRBJ2-2 | . | TRBV7-3 | CASSLTLANTGELFF | TGTGCCAGCAGCTTAACCCTAGCTAACACCGGGGAGCTGTTTTTT
. | TRBJ2-3 | TRBD2 | TRBV6-4 | CASASGAGGTDTQYF | TGTGCCAGCGCGAGCGGGGCCGGAGGAACAGATACGCAGTATTTT
. | TRBJ2-5 | TRBD2 | TRBV18 | CASSPGGLGAQETQYF | TGTGCCAGCTCACCAGGGGGACTAGGGGCTCAAGAGACCCAGTACTTC